What follows describes a single T cell receptor (beta chain). The sample belongs to a study of immune characterization of retroperitoneal liposarcoma. MiXCR, run by TCRdb on the PCR reads, gives a single entry per CDR3 protein. Of a few thousand distinct CDR3 sequences listed, roughly half are singletons. The germline gives CDR1 MNHNY, CDR2 SVGAGI (reference sequence). V lost 6 bases, J lost 0 bases, and 12 bases lay in between. CDR3 length equals 15 residues. Sequencing input: tumor tissue. The chain carries TRBV6-6 and TRBJ2-1, with D unclear. The TCR comes from a female donor with retroperitoneal liposarcoma. CDR3 region: CASSVGWASYNEQFF. CDR3 in DNA: TGTGCCAGCAGCGTAGGCTGGGCCTCCTACAATGAGCAGTTCTTC.